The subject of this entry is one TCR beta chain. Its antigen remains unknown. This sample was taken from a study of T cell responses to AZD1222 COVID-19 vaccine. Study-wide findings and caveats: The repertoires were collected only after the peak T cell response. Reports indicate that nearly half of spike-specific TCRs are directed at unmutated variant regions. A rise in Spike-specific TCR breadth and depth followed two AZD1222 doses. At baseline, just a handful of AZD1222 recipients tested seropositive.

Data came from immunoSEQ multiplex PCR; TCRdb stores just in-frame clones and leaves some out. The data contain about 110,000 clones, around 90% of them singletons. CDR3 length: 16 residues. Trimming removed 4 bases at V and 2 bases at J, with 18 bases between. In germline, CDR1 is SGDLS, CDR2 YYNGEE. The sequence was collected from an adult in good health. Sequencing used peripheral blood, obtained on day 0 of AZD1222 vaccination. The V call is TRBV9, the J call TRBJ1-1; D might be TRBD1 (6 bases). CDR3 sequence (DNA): TGTGCCAGCAGCTCGCCCCGGGACAAACCCAACACTGAAGCTTTCTTT. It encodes CASSSPRDKPNTEAFF.